One and the same sample provided the 30 T cell receptor beta chains below, sequenced in a study of blood T cell repertoires in COVID-19. TCRdb's copy holds only in-frame clones and misses some; the assay was immunoSEQ multiplex PCR. The sample lists about 160,000 clones; more than 90% were seen once. Source material: peripheral blood. The receptors come from a man in his 60s with active or convalescent COVID-19.

CDR3 amino acids: CASKGTAPTYEQYF. The CDR3 DNA is TGTGCCAGCAAAGGGACAGCCCCCACCTACGAGCAGTACTTC. The chain employs TRBV2 and TRBJ2-7; TRBD1 aligns across 7 bases. J gave up 2 bases and V 7 bases, and 8 bases lay outside the gene matches. Germline CDR1 and CDR2: SNHLY and FYNNEI. The CDR3 is made up of 14 amino acids. Full variable domain (outside the CDR3, taken from reference TRBV2 and TRBJ2-7): EPEVTQTPSHQVTQMGQEVILRCVPISNHLYFYWYRQILGQKVEFLVSFYNNEISEKSEIFDDQFSVERPDGSNFTLKIRSTKLEDSAMYFCASKGTAPTYEQYFGPGTRLTVT.

This chain uses TRBV18 with TRBJ1-1; 7 bases agree with TRBD1. Germline CDR1 and CDR2: KGHSH and LQKENI. This CDR3 spans 16 amino acids. V trimming: 2 bases; J trimming: 2 bases; junction bases outside the gene matches: 8. This CDR3 reads CASSPSTGTLNTEAFF. The DNA for the CDR3 is TGTGCCAGCTCACCATCGACAGGGACCCTCAACACTGAAGCTTTCTTT. The full variable domain, with the rest looked up from reference TRBV18 and TRBJ1-1, is NAGVMQNPRHLVRRRGQEARLRCSPMKGHSHVYWYRQLPEEGLKFMVYLQKENIIDESGMPKERFSAEFPKEGPSILRIQQVVRGDSAAYFCASSPSTGTLNTEAFFGQGTRLTVV.

The V and J genes are TRBV19 and TRBJ1-4; 7 nucleotides line up with TRBD1. Germline V CDR1 and CDR2: LNHDA, SQIVND (reference sequence). CDR3 size: 14 residues. V shed 5 bases, J shed 8 bases, and the junction held 8 bases outside the gene matches. Written as DNA, the CDR3 is TGTGCCAGTAGTTCGCTACAGGGGAAAGAAAAACTGTTTTTT. This sequence encodes CASSSLQGKEKLFF.

Note on this clone: Other DNA sequences within the sample encode an identical CDR3. The rearrangement uses TRBV6-5 and TRBJ1-1; TRBD1 might be the D (6 bases). The CDR3 extends over 14 amino acids. Trimming shortened V by 6 bases and J by 0 bases, and 11 bases separated the two germline ends. The germline CDR1 and CDR2 sequences are MNHEY and SVGAGI. DNA of the CDR3: TGTGCCAGCAGAAAACAGGGAATGAACACTGAAGCTTTCTTT. Translated, it gives CASRKQGMNTEAFF.

The chain couples TRBV6-1 to TRBJ2-3; D may be TRBD1 (5 bases). Germline V gene lookup returns CDR1 MNHNS and CDR2 SASEGT. The CDR3 extends over 15 amino acids. V shed 1 base and J shed 1 base, with 9 bases lying between them. The CDR3 spells CASSEDRSRTDTQYF. Written as DNA, the CDR3 is TGTGCCAGCAGTGAAGACAGGAGCCGCACAGATACGCAGTATTTT.

The gene calls are TRBV12-3 or TRBV12-4 and TRBJ1-1, with D perhaps matching TRBD1 (6 bases). The CDR3 totals 13 residues. The germline V and J ends were trimmed by 5 bases and 7 bases, with 14 bases remaining between them. The CDR3 sequence: CASSISGVYEAFF. The CDR3 DNA sequence: TGTGCCAGCAGTATATCAGGGGTGTATGAAGCTTTCTTT.

The chain couples TRBV6-1 to TRBJ1-2; D gene unclear. This CDR3 spans 15 amino acids. Germline CDR1 reads MNHNS; CDR2 reads SASEGT. V dropped 1 base and J dropped 8 bases, with 17 bases sitting between them. CDR3: CASSEGSSGVWGYTF. Written as DNA, the CDR3 is TGTGCCAGCAGTGAAGGCAGCAGCGGAGTATGGGGCTACACCTTC.

The gene calls are TRBV19 and TRBJ1-5; D ambiguous. The CDR3 length is 12 residues. Germline loops: CDR1 LNHDA, CDR2 SQIVND (reference sequence). Trimming took off 6 bases at V and 5 bases at J, with 8 bases between the two ends. The DNA for the CDR3 is TGTGCCAGTAGCTTACTATATCAGCCCCAGCATTTT. Protein sequence: CASSLLYQPQHF.

This chain links TRBV10-3 with TRBJ2-1; TRBD2 is a possible D gene (6 bases). Trimming took 6 bases from V and 4 from J, leaving 10 bases between them. Germline CDR1 and CDR2: ENHRY and SYGVKD. CDR3 size: 13 residues. The CDR3 sequence is CAISAGNYNEQFF. CDR3 DNA: TGTGCCATCAGCGCGGGAAATTACAATGAGCAGTTCTTC.

The chain has TRBV24-1 and TRBJ1-6, with D maybe TRBD1 (5 bases). The CDR3 length is 14 residues. Trimming took 8 bases from V and 10 from J, leaving 17 bases between them. The germline V gene has CDR1 KGHDR and CDR2 SFDVKD. CDR3 DNA sequence: TGTGCCACCATAAAAGGGGATCGTTACTCACCCCTCCACTTT. It translates to CATIKGDRYSPLHF.

This clone is a singleton in its sample. This chain joins TRBV4-1 and TRBJ1-2; 7 bases align to TRBD1. This CDR3 is 17 amino acids long. The trim removed 0 bases at V and 2 bases at J, leaving 9 bases unmatched. From germline, CDR1 is MGHRA and CDR2 YSYEKL. This CDR3 is CASSQEGRQGPNYGYTF. The CDR3 coding sequence is TGCGCCAGCAGCCAAGAGGGAAGACAGGGCCCCAACTATGGCTACACCTTC.

This chain uses TRBV18 with TRBJ1-5, with a weak D call TRBD1 (6 bases). The CDR3 covers 14 residues. CDR1 is KGHSH and CDR2 is LQKENI in the germline V gene. Trimming pared 4 bases from V and 3 bases from J, leaving 10 bases between. This CDR3 is CASSRTAHNQPQHF. The CDR3 region has the DNA TGTGCCAGCTCACGGACAGCTCACAATCAGCCCCAGCATTTT.

V usage is TRBV29-1 and J usage is TRBJ1-1; D unresolved. The CDR3 sequence is 13 residues long. Germline V gene data show CDR1 as SQVTM and CDR2 as ANQGSEA. V lost 2 bases and J 4 bases, leaving 11 bases between the germline ends. CDR3 sequence reads: CSVELRGFTEAFF. The CDR3, as DNA: TGCAGCGTTGAACTCCGGGGATTCACTGAAGCTTTCTTT.

The chain has TRBV11-2 and TRBJ2-1; TRBD2 agrees at 7 bases. The CDR3 sequence is 15 residues long. Germline CDR1 is SGHAT and CDR2 is FQNNGV. Unmatched junction bases numbered 2, after V lost 0 bases and J lost 3 bases. CDR3 bases: TGTGCCAGCAGCTTAGAGGTAGCGGGCTACAATGAGCAGTTCTTC. Its translation is CASSLEVAGYNEQFF.

This chain connects TRBV5-4 to TRBJ1-2; no firm D call. The CDR3 totals 15 residues. The V and J ends lost 5 bases and 0 bases respectively, with 14 bases between them. From germline, CDR1 is SGHNT and CDR2 YYREEE (reference sequence). The CDR3, as DNA: TGTGCCAGCAGGTTAGCGGGGAGTACTAACTATGGCTACACCTTC. It yields the protein CASRLAGSTNYGYTF.

The chain carries TRBV5-1 and TRBJ2-4; TRBD1 matches 7 bases. Looked up from germline, CDR1 is SGHRS and CDR2 is YFSETQ. The CDR3 is 16 amino acids. V trimming: 4 bases; J trimming: 3 bases; junction bases outside the gene matches: 10. In nucleotides, the CDR3 is TGCGCCAGCAGCCCGGGACAGTCTCAGGGCAAAAACATTCAGTACTTC. It translates to CASSPGQSQGKNIQYF.

This clone was observed a single time. The rearrangement joins TRBV23-1 to TRBJ1-1, with TRBD1 matching over 8 bases. TRBV23-1 is an ORF; its function is uncertain. CDR3 length equals 15 residues. V shed 5 bases and J 4 bases; nucleotides not matched to a gene: 9. The chain's CDR3 is CASSSRDRSRTEAFF. The CDR3 coding sequence is TGCGCCAGCAGTTCCCGGGACAGGAGCCGCACTGAAGCTTTCTTT.

This chain joins TRBV3-1 (or the pseudogene TRBV3-2) and TRBJ1-1; D is unresolved. Germline-derived CDR1 and CDR2 are LGHDT and YNNKEL (reference sequence). Trimming pared 0 bases from V and 7 bases from J, leaving 6 bases between. The CDR3 contains 12 residues. The CDR3 loop is CASSQDSREAFF. As DNA, the CDR3 is TGTGCCAGCAGCCAAGATAGCCGTGAAGCTTTCTTT.

This clone was seen just once. The genes are TRBV12-3 or TRBV12-4 and TRBJ1-1; D perhaps matches TRBD1 (6 bases). The length of the CDR3 is 13 residues. The V end was cut by 3 bases, the J end by 8 bases, with 13 bases between. The CDR3 sequence: CASSFQGTSEAFF. The CDR3 DNA follows: TGTGCCAGCAGTTTTCAAGGGACATCAGAAGCTTTCTTT.

The gene calls are TRBV7-2 and TRBJ2-7; 7 nucleotides match TRBD2. Germline values: CDR1 SGHTA, CDR2 FQGNSA. CDR3 length: 14 amino acids. V shed 3 bases, J shed 0 bases, and the junction held 2 bases outside the gene matches. This chain's CDR3 is CASSFLADSYEQYF. The DNA for the CDR3 is TGTGCCAGCAGCTTCCTAGCGGACTCCTACGAGCAGTACTTC.

J is TRBJ1-1 and V is TRBV19, with no clear D. V lost 6 bases to trimming and J lost 0 bases, with 14 bases between them. Germline CDR1 and CDR2: LNHDA and SQIVND (reference sequence). This CDR3 has 15 amino acids. CDR3 loop: CASRAQFEMNTEAFF. DNA for the CDR3: TGTGCCAGTAGAGCACAGTTTGAAATGAACACTGAAGCTTTCTTT. Full variable domain (outside the CDR3, taken from reference TRBV19 and TRBJ1-1): DGGITQSPKYLFRKEGQNVTLSCEQNLNHDAMYWYRQDPGQGLRLIYYSQIVNDFQKGDIAEGYSVSREKKESFPLTVTSAQKNPTAFYLCASRAQFEMNTEAFFGQGTRLTVV.

This rearrangement joins TRBV6-5 to TRBJ1-6, with D maybe TRBD1 (6 bases). Germline lookup yields CDR1 MNHEY and CDR2 SVGAGI. This CDR3 region has 16 residues. Trimming pared 4 bases from V and 10 bases from J, leaving 20 bases between. The DNA of the CDR3 is TGTGCCAGCAGTTCGCTTGACAGGCCTTTGGGGTCACCCCTCCACTTT. It translates to CASSSLDRPLGSPLHF.

V usage is TRBV29-1 and J usage is TRBJ2-5; 11 positions match TRBD2. Unmatched junction bases numbered 5, after V lost 6 bases and J lost 2 bases. The CDR3 spans 14 residues. Per germline, CDR1 SQVTM and CDR2 ANQGSEA. In DNA, the CDR3 is TGCAGCGTCCGACTAGCGGGGATACAAGAGACCCAGTACTTC. It yields the protein CSVRLAGIQETQYF.

The chain combines TRBV5-6 with TRBJ2-3, with 8 bases that match TRBD2. The CDR3 has 16 residues. Germline V gene data show CDR1 as SGHDT and CDR2 as YYEEEE. The trim removed 5 bases at V and 4 bases at J, leaving 12 bases unmatched. The CDR3 region is CASSLPGTRRSDTQYF. CDR3 DNA sequence: TGTGCCAGCAGTCTCCCCGGGACTAGAAGATCAGATACGCAGTATTTT.

This CDR3 is CASSLLLAITYNEQFF. DNA for the CDR3: TGTGCCAGCAGCTTGCTACTAGCGATTACCTACAATGAGCAGTTCTTC. V and J are TRBV7-2 and TRBJ2-1; 7 nucleotides line up with TRBD2. The trim removed 3 bases at V and 2 bases at J, leaving 7 bases unmatched. The CDR3 runs to 16 residues. Germline V gene data show CDR1 as SGHTA and CDR2 as FQGNSA.

This clone occurred a few times. This chain links TRBV14 with TRBJ1-2, with 12 bases matching TRBD1. CDR3 size: 15 residues. V shed 2 bases, J shed 7 bases, and the junction held 5 bases outside the gene matches. CDR1 and CDR2 (germline): SGHDN, FVKESK. The DNA of the CDR3 is TGTGCCAGCAGCCAACTGGGACAGGGGGCATTTGGCTACACCTTC. Encoded protein: CASSQLGQGAFGYTF.

This chain connects TRBV6-5 to TRBJ2-7; TRBD1 might be the D (6 bases). CDR1 MNHEY and CDR2 SVGAGI come from the germline V gene. This CDR3 spans 15 amino acids. V lost 5 bases to trimming and J lost 1 base, with 15 bases between them. CDR3 sequence (DNA): TGTGCCAGCAGTAGCCGGACAGTTGGATCCTACGAGCAGTACTTC. Residues: CASSSRTVGSYEQYF.

The rearrangement links TRBV5-1 to TRBJ1-6; no firm D call. Trimming took off 0 bases at V and 0 bases at J, with 7 bases between the two ends. This CDR3 region has 16 residues. Germline assignment: CDR1 SGHRS and CDR2 YFSETQ. DNA for the CDR3: TGCGCCAGCAGCTTGGACGGTCTCTCCTATAATTCACCCCTCCACTTT. This translates into CASSLDGLSYNSPLHF.

The chain combines TRBV7-8 with TRBJ1-2; D is perhaps TRBD1 (6 bases). The CDR3 spans 13 residues. V lost 5 bases, J lost 4 bases, and 11 bases lay in between. Per the germline V gene, CDR1 is SGHVS and CDR2 is FQNEAQ. CDR3 loop: CASSQGQLYGYTF. The CDR3 nucleotides are TGTGCCAGCAGCCAAGGACAGCTCTATGGCTACACCTTC.

This chain links TRBV5-1 with TRBJ2-7; the match to TRBD2 covers 10 bases. Trimming at V came to 0 bases and at J to 3 bases, leaving 12 bases not matched to a gene. The length of the CDR3 is 18 residues. Germline CDR1 and CDR2: SGHRS and YFSETQ. In nucleotides, the CDR3 is TGCGCCAGCAGCTTGGGAAGGACTAGCGGCCTCCGAAACTACGAGCAGTACTTC. Translating it yields CASSLGRTSGLRNYEQYF. The full variable domain, rest sourced from reference TRBV5-1 and TRBJ2-7, is KAGVTQTPRYLIKTRGQQVTLSCSPISGHRSVSWYQQTPGQGLQFLFEYFSETQRNKGNFPGRFSGRQFSNSRSEMNVSTLELGDSALYLCASSLGRTSGLRNYEQYFGPGTRLTVT.